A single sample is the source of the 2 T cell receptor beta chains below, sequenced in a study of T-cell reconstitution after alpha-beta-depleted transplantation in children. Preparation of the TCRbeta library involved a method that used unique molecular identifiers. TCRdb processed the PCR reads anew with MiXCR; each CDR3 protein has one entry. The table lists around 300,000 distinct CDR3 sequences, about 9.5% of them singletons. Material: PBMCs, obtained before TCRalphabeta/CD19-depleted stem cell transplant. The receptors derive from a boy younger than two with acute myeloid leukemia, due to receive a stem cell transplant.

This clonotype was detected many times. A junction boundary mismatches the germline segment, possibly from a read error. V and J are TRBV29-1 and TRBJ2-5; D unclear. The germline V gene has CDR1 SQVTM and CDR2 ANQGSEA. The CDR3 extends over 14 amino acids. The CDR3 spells CSVEDSWDQGTQYF. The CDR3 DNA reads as TGCAGCGTTGAAGATTCTTGGGATCAAGGGACCCAGTACTTC. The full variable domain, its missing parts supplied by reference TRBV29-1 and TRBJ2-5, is SAVISQKPSRDICQRGTSLTIQCQVDSQVTMMFWYRQQPGQSLTLIATANQGSEATYESGFVIDKFPISRPNLTFSTLTVSNMSPEDSSIYLCSVEDSWDQGTQYFGPGTRLLVL.

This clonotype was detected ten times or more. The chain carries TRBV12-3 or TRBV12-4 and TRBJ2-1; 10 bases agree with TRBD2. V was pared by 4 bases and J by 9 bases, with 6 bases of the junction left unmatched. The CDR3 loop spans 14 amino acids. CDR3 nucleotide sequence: TGTGCCAGCAGTTCCAGCGGGGGGGCAGCTGAGCAGTTCTTC. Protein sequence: CASSSSGGAAEQFF.